What follows is one TCR beta chain and its context. The data were obtained in a study of identical twins. TCRdb analysed the 5' RACE reads with MiXCR anew, one entry per CDR3 protein. Of 470,000 or so distinct CDR3 sequences listed, approximately 24% are singletons. The CDR3 totals 14 residues. Germline V CDR1 and CDR2: MNHEY, SVGAGI. V was shortened by 2 bases and J by 4 bases, with 11 bases between the two germline ends. These data were also filed under a second study, of T cells expressing NK-cell markers.

Material: CD4+ T cells sorted from blood. The source is a woman aged 18-29 years in good health. The chain combines TRBV6-5 with TRBJ1-1; the D gene is possibly TRBD1 (5 bases). In DNA, the CDR3 is TGTGCCAGCAGTTACACAAGACAGCGCACTGAAGCTTTCTTT. It translates to CASSYTRQRTEAFF.